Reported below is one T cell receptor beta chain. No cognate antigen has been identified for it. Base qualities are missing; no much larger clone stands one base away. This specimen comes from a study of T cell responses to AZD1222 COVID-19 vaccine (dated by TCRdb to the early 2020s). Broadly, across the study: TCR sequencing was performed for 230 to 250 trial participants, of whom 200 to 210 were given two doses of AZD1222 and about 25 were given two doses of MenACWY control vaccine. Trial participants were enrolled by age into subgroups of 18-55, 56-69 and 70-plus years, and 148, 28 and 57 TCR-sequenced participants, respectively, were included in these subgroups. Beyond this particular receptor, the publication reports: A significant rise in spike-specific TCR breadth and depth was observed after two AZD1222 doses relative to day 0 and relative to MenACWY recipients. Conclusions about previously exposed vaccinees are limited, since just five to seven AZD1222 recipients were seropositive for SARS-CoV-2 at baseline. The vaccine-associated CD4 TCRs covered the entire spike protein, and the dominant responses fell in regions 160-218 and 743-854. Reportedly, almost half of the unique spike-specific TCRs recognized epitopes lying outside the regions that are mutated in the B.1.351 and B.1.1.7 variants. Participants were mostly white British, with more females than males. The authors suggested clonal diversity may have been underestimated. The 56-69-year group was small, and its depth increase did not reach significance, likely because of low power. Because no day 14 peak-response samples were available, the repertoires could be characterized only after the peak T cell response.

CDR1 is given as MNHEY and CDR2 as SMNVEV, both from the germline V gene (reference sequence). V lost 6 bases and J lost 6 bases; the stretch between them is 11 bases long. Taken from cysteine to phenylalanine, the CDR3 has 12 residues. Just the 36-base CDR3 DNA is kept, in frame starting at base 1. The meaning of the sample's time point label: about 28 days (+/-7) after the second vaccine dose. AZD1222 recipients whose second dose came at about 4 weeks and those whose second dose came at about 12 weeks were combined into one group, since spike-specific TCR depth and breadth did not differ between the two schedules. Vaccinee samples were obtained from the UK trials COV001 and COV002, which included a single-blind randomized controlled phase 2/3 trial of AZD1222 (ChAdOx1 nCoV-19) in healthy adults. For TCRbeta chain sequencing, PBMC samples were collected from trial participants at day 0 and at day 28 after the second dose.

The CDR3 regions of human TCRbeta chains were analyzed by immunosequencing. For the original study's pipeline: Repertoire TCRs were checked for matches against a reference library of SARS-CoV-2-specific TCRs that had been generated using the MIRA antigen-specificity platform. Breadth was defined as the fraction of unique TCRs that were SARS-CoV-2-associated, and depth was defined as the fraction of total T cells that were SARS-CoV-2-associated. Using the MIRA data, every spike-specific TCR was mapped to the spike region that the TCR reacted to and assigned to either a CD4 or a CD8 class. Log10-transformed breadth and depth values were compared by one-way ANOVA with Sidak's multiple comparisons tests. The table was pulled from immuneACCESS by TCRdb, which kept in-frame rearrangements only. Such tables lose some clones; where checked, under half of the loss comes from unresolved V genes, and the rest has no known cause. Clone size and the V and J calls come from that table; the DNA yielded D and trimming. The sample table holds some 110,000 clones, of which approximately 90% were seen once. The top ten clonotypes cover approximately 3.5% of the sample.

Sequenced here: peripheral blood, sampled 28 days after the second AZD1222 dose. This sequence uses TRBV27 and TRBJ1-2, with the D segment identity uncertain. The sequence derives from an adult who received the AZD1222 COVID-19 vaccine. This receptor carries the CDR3 CASRLGEDGYTF. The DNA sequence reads TGTGCCAGCAGGCTTGGGGAAGATGGCTACACCTTC.